There are a few counts of the clone carrying this T cell receptor beta chain. CDR3 size: 15 residues. V lost 0 bases and J lost 5, with 12 bases in between. Germline V gene lookup returns CDR1 SGHNT and CDR2 YYREEE (reference sequence). This entry belongs to a study of T cells in localized non-small cell lung cancer. Here immunoSEQ multiplex PCR was the method, and the copy in TCRdb shows in-frame clones only, minus some. The sample has more than 100,000 clones, roughly nine tenths seen once. Source: peripheral blood, taken before any cancer treatment. This sequence joins TRBV5-4 and TRBJ2-1, with D perhaps TRBD2 (6 bases). This TCR derives from a female donor at least 60 years old with stage I lung adenocarcinoma. CDR3 in amino acids: CASSLATRGNNEQFF. DNA of the CDR3: TGTGCCAGCAGCTTGGCGACTAGAGGGAACAATGAGCAGTTCTTC.